These T cell receptor beta chains were read from a single sample in a study of blood T cell repertoires in COVID-19. Measured with immunoSEQ multiplex PCR; TCRdb has only the in-frame clones, and not every one. The table lists roughly 57,000 clones, about 80% of them singletons. Sequenced: peripheral blood. The source is a man aged 30 to 39 with COVID-19, enrolled during active disease. CDR3s include the opening cysteine and the closing phenylalanine or tryptophan. The D gene is left open where the match is weak. Size is omitted from some rows. Given values are once, few, many or a class for expanded clones.

d_gene: TRBD1
abundance: NA
v_gene: TRBV30
j_gene: TRBJ1-6
CDR3aa: CAWSPTGTAINSPLHF
CDR3nt: TGTGCCTGGAGTCCCACCGGGACAGCCATAAATTCACCCCTCCACTTT

d_gene: NA
abundance: NA
v_gene: TRBV7-2
j_gene: TRBJ2-1
CDR3aa: CASNRAGDSEQFF
CDR3nt: TGTGCCAGCAACCGAGCGGGGGACAGTGAGCAGTTCTTC

d_gene: NA
abundance: once
v_gene: TRBV21-1
j_gene: TRBJ2-3
CDR3aa: CASSKDWTRPSQVTQYF
CDR3nt: TGTGCCAGCAGCAAAGATTGGACTAGGCCCAGTCAGGTTACGCAGTATTTT

d_gene: TRBD2
abundance: NA
v_gene: TRBV6-1
j_gene: TRBJ2-5
CDR3aa: CASSQPGTSTETQYF
CDR3nt: TGTGCCAGCAGCCAACCCGGGACTAGCACCGAGACCCAGTACTTC

d_gene: TRBD2
abundance: NA
v_gene: TRBV5-4
j_gene: TRBJ2-5
CDR3aa: CASSRRLGLAGDETQYF
CDR3nt: TGTGCCAGCAGCAGACGGCTGGGACTAGCGGGAGACGAGACCCAGTACTTC

d_gene: TRBD1
abundance: NA
v_gene: TRBV4-2
j_gene: TRBJ1-1
CDR3aa: CASSQEIRGQAFF
CDR3nt: TGTGCCAGCAGCCAGGAAATCAGGGGGCAAGCTTTCTTT

d_gene: NA
abundance: NA
v_gene: TRBV5-1
j_gene: TRBJ2-1
CDR3aa: CASSLTADYNEQFF
CDR3nt: TGCGCCAGCAGCTTGACCGCGGACTACAATGAGCAGTTCTTC

d_gene: NA
abundance: many
v_gene: TRBV6-5
j_gene: TRBJ1-2
CDR3aa: CASSYSTGGFDGYTF
CDR3nt: TGTGCCAGCAGTTACTCGACCGGGGGTTTTGATGGCTACACCTTC

d_gene: NA
abundance: once
v_gene: TRBV11-3
j_gene: TRBJ2-4
CDR3aa: CASPRGGKLAKNIQYF
CDR3nt: TGTGCCAGTCCTCGGGGCGGGAAACTAGCCAAAAACATTCAGTACTTC

d_gene: NA
abundance: few
v_gene: TRBV5-6
j_gene: TRBJ1-1
CDR3aa: CASSPLGSRNTEAFF
CDR3nt: TGTGCCAGCAGCCCTCTAGGTTCTCGGAACACTGAAGCTTTCTTT

d_gene: TRBD1
abundance: NA
v_gene: TRBV7-8
j_gene: TRBJ1-1
CDR3aa: CASSPGTVRTEAFF
CDR3nt: TGTGCCAGCAGCCCCGGGACAGTCAGAACTGAAGCTTTCTTT

d_gene: TRBD1
abundance: NA
v_gene: TRBV5-1
j_gene: TRBJ2-1
CDR3aa: CASSLGRGPYNEQFF
CDR3nt: TGCGCCAGCAGCTTAGGCAGGGGGCCTTACAATGAGCAGTTCTTC

d_gene: NA
abundance: NA
v_gene: TRBV7-9
j_gene: TRBJ2-2
CDR3aa: CASSLETGDTGELFF
CDR3nt: TGTGCCAGCAGCTTAGAGACCGGGGACACCGGGGAGCTGTTTTTT

d_gene: NA
abundance: once
v_gene: TRBV12-5
j_gene: TRBJ2-7
CDR3aa: CASQGTRVYEQYF
CDR3nt: TGTGCTAGTCAAGGAACGAGGGTCTACGAGCAGTACTTC

d_gene: NA
abundance: NA
v_gene: TRBV2
j_gene: TRBJ2-2
CDR3aa: CASSEARLTNTGELFF
CDR3nt: TGTGCCAGCAGTGAAGCCAGATTGACGAACACCGGGGAGCTGTTTTTT

d_gene: TRBD1
abundance: NA
v_gene: TRBV19
j_gene: TRBJ1-1
CDR3aa: CASTRGTGGFTEAFF
CDR3nt: TGTGCCAGTACCCGCGGCACAGGGGGCTTCACTGAAGCTTTCTTT

d_gene: NA
abundance: NA
v_gene: TRBV11-3
j_gene: TRBJ1-6
CDR3aa: CASSPLSGGFDNSPLHF
CDR3nt: TGTGCCAGCAGCCCTCTCTCTGGCGGCTTTGATAATTCACCCCTCCACTTT

d_gene: NA
abundance: few
v_gene: TRBV5-4
j_gene: TRBJ1-1
CDR3aa: CASSLEGSQTEAFF
CDR3nt: TGTGCCAGCAGCTTGGAGGGGTCTCAGACTGAAGCTTTCTTT

d_gene: TRBD1
abundance: NA
v_gene: TRBV6-4
j_gene: TRBJ1-1
CDR3aa: CASGQGETEAFF
CDR3nt: TGTGCCAGCGGACAGGGGGAGACTGAAGCTTTCTTT

d_gene: TRBD2
abundance: few
v_gene: TRBV25-1
j_gene: TRBJ2-5
CDR3aa: CASDGLAGQETQYF
CDR3nt: TGTGCCAGCGATGGACTAGCGGGGCAAGAGACCCAGTACTTC

d_gene: TRBD2
abundance: NA
v_gene: TRBV3-1/TRBV3-2
j_gene: TRBJ2-3
CDR3aa: CASSRVLAGGPGTDTQYF
CDR3nt: TGTGCCAGCAGCCGAGTACTAGCGGGAGGGCCCGGCACAGATACGCAGTATTTT

d_gene: NA
abundance: NA
v_gene: TRBV5-5
j_gene: TRBJ2-1
CDR3aa: CASSPGVYSYNEQFF
CDR3nt: TGTGCCAGCAGCCCAGGGGTTTACTCCTACAATGAGCAGTTCTTC

d_gene: NA
abundance: NA
v_gene: TRBV19
j_gene: TRBJ1-1
CDR3aa: CASSSGGGRLNTEAFF
CDR3nt: TGTGCCAGTAGTTCCGGGGGAGGGCGTTTGAACACTGAAGCTTTCTTT

d_gene: TRBD2
abundance: NA
v_gene: TRBV5-1
j_gene: TRBJ2-7
CDR3aa: CASSPGGSYEQYF
CDR3nt: TGCGCCAGCAGCCCGGGGGGGTCCTACGAGCAGTACTTC

d_gene: TRBD2
abundance: many
v_gene: TRBV4-2
j_gene: TRBJ2-3
CDR3aa: CASSSRLADTDTQYF
CDR3nt: TGTGCCAGCAGCTCACGACTAGCGGACACAGATACGCAGTATTTT

d_gene: NA
abundance: NA
v_gene: TRBV27
j_gene: TRBJ2-7
CDR3aa: CASSRGTHEQYF
CDR3nt: TGTGCCAGCAGCCGAGGGACACACGAGCAGTACTTC